The 26 T cell receptor beta chains listed next were all sequenced from one sample in a study of T cells after somatic rescue of genetic block. The data were produced by immunoSEQ multiplex PCR, yet TCRdb's version contains in-frame clones alone and is incomplete. There are roughly 65,000 clones in the sample; about 90% occur only once, and about 2.7% lies in the top ten. Sequenced input: peripheral blood mononuclear cells (PBMCs). These receptor sequences come from a man in his forties or fifties.

The J gene is TRBJ1-1, the V gene TRBV19; D is unclear. The V gene's germline CDR1 is LNHDA and CDR2 SQIVND (reference sequence). CDR3 length: 14 amino acids. Trimming pared 3 bases from V and 0 bases from J, leaving 8 bases between. CDR3 region: CASSIVGMNTEAFF. The CDR3 DNA reads TGTGCCAGTAGTATCGTGGGGATGAACACTGAAGCTTTCTTT.

The chain employs TRBV7-9 and TRBJ2-5; no reliable D call. CDR3 size: 11 residues. V lost 7 bases to trimming and J lost 2 bases, with 5 bases between them. From germline, CDR1 is SEHNR and CDR2 FQNEAQ (reference sequence). The CDR3 nucleotides are TGTGCCAGCACCCGGCAAGAGACCCAGTACTTC. Translated: CASTRQETQYF.

The V gene is TRBV29-1, the J gene TRBJ1-3; the D gene is possibly TRBD1 (5 bases). Trimming removed 2 bases from V and 1 base from J, with 6 bases in between. Per the germline V gene, CDR1 is SQVTM and CDR2 is ANQGSEA. This CDR3 spans 13 amino acids. The CDR3 reads CSVESGSGNTIYF. The CDR3 region has the DNA TGCAGCGTTGAATCAGGGTCTGGAAACACCATATATTTT.

The chain carries TRBV14 and TRBJ1-1; D is unclear. CDR1 and CDR2 (germline): SGHDN, FVKESK. V gave up 3 bases and J gave up 1 base, with 9 bases separating them. The CDR3 sequence is 14 residues long. CDR3: CASSHRSGNTEAFF. Written as DNA, the CDR3 is TGTGCCAGCAGCCACCGTTCTGGGAACACTGAAGCTTTCTTT. Full variable domain (outside the CDR3, taken from reference TRBV14 and TRBJ1-1): EAGVTQFPSHSVIEKGQTVTLRCDPISGHDNLYWYRRVMGKEIKFLLHFVKESKQDESGMPNNRFLAERTGGTYSTLKVQPAELEDSGVYFCASSHRSGNTEAFFGQGTRLTVV.

The chain employs TRBV5-4 and TRBJ1-2, with D hard to call. The CDR3 runs 13 residues. Germline V gene sequence: CDR1 SGHNT, CDR2 YYREEE (reference sequence). The V and J ends lost 4 bases and 2 bases respectively, with 9 bases between them. CDR3 sequence: CASSADGNYGYTF. DNA of the CDR3: TGTGCCAGCAGCGCGGACGGGAACTATGGCTACACCTTC.

This sequence joins TRBV19 and TRBJ2-1; no clear D gene. The CDR3 runs 13 residues. V lost 0 bases to trimming and J lost 7 bases, with 7 bases between them. Germline loops: CDR1 LNHDA, CDR2 SQIVND (reference sequence). The CDR3 reads CASSIDHRNEQFF. CDR3 nucleotides: TGTGCCAGTAGTATAGATCATAGGAATGAGCAGTTCTTC.

The gene calls are TRBV11-2 and TRBJ2-2, with 8 bases fitting TRBD1. This CDR3 is built from 15 residues. V shed 5 bases and J 3 bases; nucleotides not matched to a gene: 5. Germline loops: CDR1 SGHAT, CDR2 FQNNGV. The CDR3 loop reads CASSLGTGYTGELFF. The CDR3 bases are TGTGCCAGCAGCCTTGGGACAGGATACACCGGGGAGCTGTTTTTT.

This chain uses TRBV7-2 with TRBJ2-7; either TRBD1 or TRBD2 may fit D (5 bases each). The CDR3 covers 15 residues. Between the trimmed V and J ends, which lost 2 bases and 1 base, there was a span of 12 bases. Germline-derived CDR1 and CDR2 are SGHTA and FQGNSA. In nucleotides, the CDR3 is TGTGCCAGCAGCTTAAGTGGGACGGATTCCTACGAGCAGTACTTC. Translated, it gives CASSLSGTDSYEQYF. The whole variable domain, filled in from reference TRBV7-2 and TRBJ2-7, reads GAGVSQSPSNKVTEKGKDVELRCDPISGHTALYWYRQSLGQGLEFLIYFQGNSAPDKSGLPSDRFSAERTGGSVSTLTIQRTQQEDSAVYLCASSLSGTDSYEQYFGPGTRLTVT.

V gene TRBV29-1 combines with J gene TRBJ2-2; D may match TRBD1 or TRBD2 (6 bases each). V was trimmed by 5 bases and J by 4 bases, leaving 14 bases between them. This CDR3 is built from 14 residues. CDR1 is SQVTM, CDR2 ANQGSEA, per germline. The CDR3 nucleotides are TGCAGCGTTAGGAGGGGGTCGTTCACCGGGGAGCTGTTTTTT. Translating it yields CSVRRGSFTGELFF.

This clone came up once. V usage is TRBV7-2 and J usage is TRBJ1-2, with D possibly matching TRBD1 (6 bases). This CDR3 contains 14 residues. Germline CDR1 SGHTA, CDR2 FQGNSA. Trimming stripped 5 bases from V and 3 bases from J, with 13 bases between. CDR3 bases: TGTGCCAGCAGCCTCAGGGGTCGAGACTATGGCTACACCTTC. Translation gives CASSLRGRDYGYTF.

This CDR3 is CASSPHMAEAFF. CDR3 DNA sequence: TGTGCCAGCAGTCCCCATATGGCTGAAGCTTTCTTT. V and J are TRBV28 and TRBJ1-1, with D uncertain. Germline V gene data show CDR1 as MDHEN and CDR2 as SYDVKM. Trimming left V 5 bases short and J 6 bases short, with 10 bases between. The CDR3 has 12 residues.

CDR3 amino acids: CSALWTDTQYF. The CDR3, as DNA: TGCAGTGCTCTTTGGACAGATACGCAGTATTTT. V usage is TRBV20-1 and J usage is TRBJ2-3; D not certain. The CDR3 is made up of 11 amino acids. V was shortened by 5 bases and J by 3 bases, with 6 bases between the two germline ends. CDR1 and CDR2 from the germline V gene are DFQATT and SNEGSKA (reference sequence).

The rearrangement joins TRBV5-1 to TRBJ2-2; 10 bases align to TRBD2. V shed 4 bases and J 5 bases; nucleotides not matched to a gene: 5. The CDR3 has 15 amino acids. Germline V gene data show CDR1 as SGHRS and CDR2 as YFSETQ. CDR3 coding DNA: TGCGCCAGCAGCCCAACTAGCGGGGCAACCGGGGAGCTGTTTTTT. Translated, it gives CASSPTSGATGELFF. Full variable domain (rest looked up from reference TRBV5-1 and TRBJ2-2): KAGVTQTPRYLIKTRGQQVTLSCSPISGHRSVSWYQQTPGQGLQFLFEYFSETQRNKGNFPGRFSGRQFSNSRSEMNVSTLELGDSALYLCASSPTSGATGELFFGEGSRLTVL.

V usage is TRBV6-5 and J usage is TRBJ2-1, with D tentatively TRBD2 (5 bases). V lost 0 bases to trimming and J lost 11 bases, with 8 bases between them. The CDR3 totals 12 residues. Germline lookup yields CDR1 MNHEY and CDR2 SVGAGI. The CDR3 sequence: CASSYSGRKQFF. DNA for the CDR3: TGTGCCAGCAGTTACTCGGGGAGAAAGCAGTTCTTC.

The rearrangement links TRBV28 to TRBJ1-2, with 7 bases that match TRBD1. The CDR3 consists of 13 residues. Germline V gene lookup returns CDR1 MDHEN and CDR2 SYDVKM. V lost 6 bases, J lost 8 bases, and 9 bases stayed unmatched. CDR3 amino acids: CASRVGQAAGYTF. The CDR3 DNA sequence: TGTGCCAGCAGGGTCGGACAGGCCGCCGGCTACACCTTC.

The chain employs TRBV28 and TRBJ1-2, with 10 bases fitting TRBD1. V was clipped by 5 bases and J by 5 bases; unmatched bases: 11. CDR1 MDHEN and CDR2 SYDVKM come from the germline V gene. The CDR3 is 16 amino acids. CDR3 nucleotide sequence: TGTGCCAGCAGTCCGGGACAGGGGCGGGTGAGGTATGGCTACACCTTC. Protein: CASSPGQGRVRYGYTF.

This clone was picked up a small number of times. This chain links TRBV28 with TRBJ1-5; D ambiguous. The V end lost 5 bases, the J end lost 6 bases, and 20 bases lay between the germline ends. CDR3 length: 16 residues. The V gene's germline CDR1 is MDHEN and CDR2 SYDVKM. DNA for the CDR3: TGTGCCAGCAGTAATAAAGGTGGCACGGTGGGTCAGCCCCAGCATTTT. Translating gives CASSNKGGTVGQPQHF.

This clone was detected once. CDR3 DNA: TGTGCCAGCAGCCCCCTGCAGGGGCCCTCCCCCTACGAGCAGTACTTC. Amino acids: CASSPLQGPSPYEQYF. The chain has TRBV5-4 and TRBJ2-7; a possible D gene is TRBD1 (6 bases). CDR1 SGHNT and CDR2 YYREEE come from the germline V gene (reference sequence). The V and J ends lost 4 bases and 2 bases respectively, with 19 bases between them. The CDR3 loop spans 16 amino acids.

J is TRBJ2-7 and V is TRBV29-1; D is perhaps TRBD1 (6 bases). Germline V lookup: CDR1 SQVTM, CDR2 ANQGSEA. V lost 4 bases and J lost 0, with 10 bases in between. CDR3 size: 13 residues. CDR3 amino acids: CSVAGHLSYEQYF. Here the CDR3 DNA reads TGCAGCGTTGCGGGACACCTCTCCTACGAGCAGTACTTC.

This CDR3 reads CASSITTLYEQYF. In nucleotides, the CDR3 is TGTGCCAGTAGTATAACGACCCTTTACGAGCAGTACTTC. The chain carries TRBV19 and TRBJ2-7; no reliable D call. Germline V gives CDR1 LNHDA, CDR2 SQIVND (reference sequence). This CDR3 is built from 13 residues. Deletions cut 2 bases from V and 4 bases from J, with 9 bases between.

The chain recombines TRBV19 with TRBJ1-3, with 8 bases aligning to TRBD1. J lost 2 bases, V lost 7 bases, and 1 base had no gene match. The CDR3 contains 13 residues. Germline CDR1 and CDR2: LNHDA and SQIVND (reference sequence). CDR3 region: CASKQGAGNTIYF. The CDR3 coding sequence is TGTGCCAGTAAACAGGGGGCTGGAAACACCATATATTTT.

The gene calls are TRBV19 and TRBJ2-7, with D possibly TRBD1 on 5 matching bases. The CDR3 is 14 amino acids. CDR1 and CDR2 from the germline V gene are LNHDA and SQIVND (reference sequence). V lost 5 bases and J lost 0, with 11 bases in between. CDR3 sequence (DNA): TGTGCCAGTAGTCCCCAGGGCCACTCCTACGAGCAGTACTTC. Its translation is CASSPQGHSYEQYF. The variable domain in full, with the rest retrieved from reference TRBV19 and TRBJ2-7, is DGGITQSPKYLFRKEGQNVTLSCEQNLNHDAMYWYRQDPGQGLRLIYYSQIVNDFQKGDIAEGYSVSREKKESFPLTVTSAQKNPTAFYLCASSPQGHSYEQYFGPGTRLTVT.

The chain combines TRBV4-1 with TRBJ1-5, with D unclear. Germline-derived CDR1 and CDR2 are MGHRA and YSYEKL. This CDR3 region has 15 residues. Trimming pared 1 base from V and 2 bases from J, leaving 9 bases between. The CDR3 nucleotides are TGCGCCAGCAGCCAAGTAGGGCTCGGCAATCAGCCCCAGCATTTT. Its protein product is CASSQVGLGNQPQHF.

The rearrangement uses TRBV10-3 and TRBJ2-1; perhaps TRBD2 as D (5 bases). Germline CDR1 and CDR2: ENHRY and SYGVKD. The ends were cut back, 4 bases at V and 8 bases at J, with 9 bases in the middle. The CDR3 loop spans 12 amino acids. CDR3 protein: CAISGVEDEQFF. The CDR3 region has the DNA TGTGCCATCAGTGGGGTGGAGGATGAGCAGTTCTTC.

V is TRBV18 and J is TRBJ2-7; 9 positions match TRBD1. The CDR3 has 13 amino acids. V lost 3 bases to trimming and J lost 7 bases; unmatched junction nucleotides: 4. The V gene's germline CDR1 is KGHSH and CDR2 LQKENI. The CDR3 DNA follows: TGTGCCAGCTCACCCTGGGACAGGGATGAGCAGTACTTC. Its translation: CASSPWDRDEQYF.

The CDR3 loop reads CASSGGLAGHNEQFF. The CDR3 DNA is TGTGCCAGCAGTGGGGGACTAGCGGGGCACAATGAGCAGTTCTTC. V and J are TRBV6-4 and TRBJ2-1; 13 bases are a match to TRBD2. CDR1 MRHNA and CDR2 SNTAGT come from the germline V gene. The length of the CDR3 is 15 residues. V gave up 4 bases and J gave up 5 bases; unmatched junction bases: 2.